A few counts support the clone carrying this T cell receptor (beta chain). Its antigen remains unidentified. PCR primers comprised 60 Vbeta and 13 Jbeta primers. TCRdb's copy holds only in-frame clones and misses some; the assay was immunoSEQ multiplex PCR. The table includes about 140,000 clones, about 82% detected once. This sample was taken from a study of cytomegalovirus exposure and HLA in healthy donors. Study conclusions and caveats: A later analysis linked 15,000 to 20,000 TCR beta sequences to HLA alleles at 0.05 false discovery rate.

The CDR3 spans 13 residues. Germline V gene sequence: CDR1 SGHRS, CDR2 YFSETQ. Trimming took off 5 bases at V and 1 base at J, with 9 bases between the two ends. The chain is built from TRBV5-1 and TRBJ2-5; possible D gene TRBD1, 5 bases. Sequencing used PBMCs. This receptor was taken from a male donor in good health and CMV-seronegative. CDR3 loop: CASSLGVQETQYF. CDR3 sequence (DNA): TGCGCCAGCAGTTTAGGGGTCCAAGAGACCCAGTACTTC.